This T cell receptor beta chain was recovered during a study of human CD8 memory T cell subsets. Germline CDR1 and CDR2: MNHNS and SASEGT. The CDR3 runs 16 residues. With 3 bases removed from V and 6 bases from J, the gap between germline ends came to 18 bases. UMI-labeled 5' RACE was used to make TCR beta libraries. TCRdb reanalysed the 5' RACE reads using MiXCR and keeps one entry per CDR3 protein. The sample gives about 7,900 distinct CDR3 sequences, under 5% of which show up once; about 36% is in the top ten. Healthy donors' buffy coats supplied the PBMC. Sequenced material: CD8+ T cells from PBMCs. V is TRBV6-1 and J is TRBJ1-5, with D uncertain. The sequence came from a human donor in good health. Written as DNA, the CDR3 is TGTGCCAGCAGTGACCCAGCCTCGGGAGGCAGTCAGCCCCAGCATTTT. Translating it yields CASSDPASGGSQPQHF.